The text below deals with one T cell receptor beta chain. How the authors handled the data: Amplification from reference gene primers served as the basis for estimated nucleated cell counts. Only in-frame clones appear in the TCRdb table, and some are missing; sequencing was by immunoSEQ multiplex PCR. From that table come the V and J calls and clone size; the DNA was used to work out D and trimming. Of 230,000 or so clones in the sample, approximately 82% were seen once. V was shortened by 2 bases and J by 0 bases, with 9 bases between the two germline ends. Germline V gene sequence: CDR1 SGDLS, CDR2 YYNGEE. The CDR3 runs to 15 residues. The data are from a study of blood T cell repertoires in COVID-19. Turning to the study itself: Samples of COVID-19 (acute and convalescent) were obtained from the United States, Italy and Spain. Sources were T cells, B-cell-depleted T cells, or PBMCs; the material itself was cDNA or gDNA.

Sequenced: peripheral blood. The sequence derives from a woman aged 40 to 50 who had recovered from COVID-19. This rearrangement joins TRBV9 to TRBJ1-5, with a tentative D call TRBD1 (5 bases). The CDR3 coding sequence is TGTGCCAGCAGCGTTTCAGGGAATAGCAATCAGCCCCAGCATTTT. It yields the protein CASSVSGNSNQPQHF.